This TCR beta chain emerged from a study of OX40 agonist ivuxolimab in advanced cancers. Across the study: The eligibility criteria allowed prior anti-PD-1, anti-PD-L1 or anti-CTLA-4 therapy, and 40% had some. One patient with hepatocellular carcinoma and two with cutaneous melanoma, three in all, had partial responses.

Generated by immunoSEQ multiplex PCR, the TCRdb table keeps only in-frame clones and is missing some. The table lists around 70,000 clones, 84% of them singletons. Sequenced material: CD4+ or CD8+ T cells sorted from blood, taken in a trial of the OX40 agonist ivuxolimab. The TCR was taken from an adult with an advanced solid tumor such as melanoma, head and neck, liver or kidney cancer.

Here the CDR3 DNA reads TGCGCCAGCAGCCGGGACAGGAACACTGAAGCTTTCTTT. Translating it yields CASSRDRNTEAFF. The rearrangement links TRBV4-3 to TRBJ1-1; the match to TRBD1 covers 7 bases. This CDR3 spans 13 amino acids. V was pared by 4 bases and J by 1 base, with 0 bases of the junction left unmatched. Germline lookup yields CDR1 LGHNA and CDR2 YSLEER.